These 29 T cell receptor beta chains were sequenced from one sample in a study of spatial heterogeneity in lung cancer (dated by TCRdb to between 2018 and 2021). Libraries were prepared through 5' RACE. Sequencing instrument: NextSeq 500. Through fastp at Q25 and MiXCR, TCRdb rebuilt clones from the public reads, retaining in-frame beta chains. Rows with one shared CDR3 protein collapse into an entry with the most common genes and DNA. A total of 20,000 to 30,000 distinct CDR3 sequences appear in this sample, approximately 9.5% of them only once. Together, the top ten hold roughly 8% of the sample. Their cognate antigens are unknown. The time point label for this specimen denotes: sample taken at primary tumor resection. Points the paper makes about the study in general: The tumor nonsynonymous mutation count correlated with the number of expanded intratumoral alpha and beta TCRs.

Specimen: lung tumor tissue, collected at surgery. Source of these receptors: a male donor with early-stage non-small cell lung cancer.

In this sample, this clonotype turned up a few times. Sequence at one end of the junction differs from germline and may be a read error. The chain carries TRBV5-5 and TRBJ2-7; D may be TRBD1 (5 bases). CDR3 length: 13 residues. Germline CDR1 reads SGHKS; CDR2 reads YYEKEE (reference sequence). This CDR3 is CTSSPTATYEQYF. The CDR3 DNA reads TGTACCAGCAGCCCGACAGCCACCTACGAGCAGTACTTC.

This clonotype was seen at least ten times. The chain joins TRBV20-1 to TRBJ2-7; D possibly corresponds to TRBD1 (6 bases). Trimming cost V 6 bases and J 3 bases, with 12 bases left between them. CDR3 length: 12 residues. Per germline, CDR1 DFQATT and CDR2 SNEGSKA (reference sequence). The CDR3 DNA is TGCAGTGCCCGTACAGGGATCTACGAGCAGTACTTC. Protein product: CSARTGIYEQYF.

This clonotype was picked up a small number of times. The rearrangement uses TRBV10-3 and TRBJ2-6; D is ambiguous. Germline values: CDR1 ENHRY, CDR2 SYGVKD. CDR3 length equals 14 residues. Trimming stripped 8 bases from V and 0 bases from J, with 8 bases between. The CDR3 DNA reads as TGTGCCATCCGGCACAGCTCTGGGGCCAACGTCCTGACTTTC. Protein sequence: CAIRHSSGANVLTF.

There are many counts of this clonotype. The J gene is TRBJ2-7, the V gene TRBV6-2 or TRBV6-3, with TRBD1 as a possible D gene (6 bases). The length of the CDR3 is 14 residues. Trimming cost V 6 bases and J 2 bases, with 14 bases left between them. Germline values: CDR1 MNHEY, CDR2 SVGEGT. The chain's CDR3 is CASRGVGQTYEQYF. CDR3 nucleotides: TGTGCCAGCAGGGGAGTTGGACAGACCTACGAGCAGTACTTC.

V usage is TRBV12-3 or TRBV12-4 and J usage is TRBJ2-5; 8 nucleotides agree with TRBD2. Trimming removed 5 bases from V and 5 bases from J; junction bases left unmatched: 7. This CDR3 has 14 amino acids. CDR3 DNA: TGTGCCAGCAGTCCTTCGGGGGGGCCTGAGACCCAGTACTTC. Translated, it gives CASSPSGGPETQYF.

This clonotype was observed once. The chain combines TRBV7-9 with TRBJ2-3; D is unclear. The germline V gene encodes CDR1 SEHNR and CDR2 FQNEAQ (reference sequence). The CDR3 covers 15 residues. V gave up 5 bases and J gave up 0 bases, with 12 bases separating them. CDR3 sequence reads: CASSPSGVSTDTQYF. In DNA, the CDR3 is TGTGCCAGCAGCCCCTCTGGTGTCAGCACAGATACGCAGTATTTT.

This clonotype showed up many times. The chain has TRBV6-1 and TRBJ2-6; D possibly corresponds to TRBD1 (5 bases). This CDR3 has 13 amino acids. Trimming pared 11 bases from V and 4 bases from J, leaving 12 bases between. Looked up from germline, CDR1 is MNHNS and CDR2 is SASEGT. CDR3 nucleotide sequence: TGTGCCTTTCAGGGCGCCGGGGCCAACGTCCTGACTTTC. Protein sequence: CAFQGAGANVLTF.

This clonotype has more than one count but fewer than ten. A junction boundary mismatches the germline segment, possibly from a read error. The chain combines TRBV3-1 with TRBJ2-1; D ambiguous. The CDR3 contains 11 residues. Per the germline V gene, CDR1 is LGHDT and CDR2 is YNNKEL (reference sequence). Here the CDR3 reads CASSQDSPPLF. CDR3 coding DNA: TGTGCCAGCAGCCAAGATAGTCCTCCCCTCTTC.

This clonotype turned up a few times. The rearrangement joins TRBV5-1 to TRBJ2-5; maybe TRBD1 (6 bases). Trimming cost V 2 bases and J 3 bases, with 8 bases left between them. In germline, CDR1 is SGHRS, CDR2 YFSETQ. The CDR3 consists of 13 residues. The CDR3 sequence is CASSFHREETQYF. CDR3 DNA: TGCGCCAGCAGCTTCCACAGGGAAGAGACCCAGTACTTC.

The V gene is TRBV5-1, the J gene TRBJ2-4; D gene uncertain. Germline lookup yields CDR1 SGHRS and CDR2 YFSETQ. The CDR3 spans 15 residues. V lost 3 bases and J 0 bases, leaving 10 bases between the germline ends. CDR3 DNA: TGCGCCAGCAGCTACGACCTGATAGCCAAAAACATTCAGTACTTC. Translating gives CASSYDLIAKNIQYF.

This sequence joins TRBV9 and TRBJ2-1; 11 nucleotides line up with TRBD2. Germline V gene sequence: CDR1 SGDLS, CDR2 YYNGEE. V shed 0 bases and J 6 bases; nucleotides not matched to a gene: 8. The CDR3 is made up of 17 amino acids. CDR3 bases: TGTGCCAGCAGCGTAGAACTAGCGGGAGACCGGGCCAATGAGCAGTTCTTC. Protein: CASSVELAGDRANEQFF.

This clonotype was counted at least ten times. This chain uses TRBV7-9 with TRBJ1-6, with D perhaps TRBD1 (5 bases). The length of the CDR3 is 13 residues. V shed 8 bases and J shed 8 bases, with 13 bases lying between them. Per germline, CDR1 SEHNR and CDR2 FQNEAQ (reference sequence). In DNA, the CDR3 is TGTGCCAGCTCCGCACAGGCGGATTCACCCCTCCACTTT. Protein sequence: CASSAQADSPLHF.

This clonotype appeared many times. The J gene is TRBJ2-6, the V gene TRBV20-1; tentatively, D is TRBD2 (6 bases). The CDR3 sequence is 17 residues long. The V and J ends lost 2 bases and 4 bases respectively, with 18 bases between them. From germline, CDR1 is DFQATT and CDR2 SNEGSKA (reference sequence). CDR3 residues: CSARRGTGAYGANVLTF. CDR3 DNA sequence: TGCAGTGCTAGACGGGGGACTGGGGCGTACGGGGCCAACGTCCTGACTTTC.

This clonotype was seen a few times. The chain combines TRBV7-2 with TRBJ2-5; TRBD1 matches at 8 bases. CDR1 and CDR2 from the germline V gene are SGHTA and FQGNSA. J gave up 4 bases and V 5 bases, and 9 bases lay outside the gene matches. The CDR3 covers 15 residues. CDR3 DNA sequence: TGTGCCAGCAGCCCACTGGACAGGGTAGGAGAGACCCAGTACTTC. Amino acids: CASSPLDRVGETQYF.

The rearrangement uses TRBV12-3 or TRBV12-4 and TRBJ1-4; D is unclear. Trimming removed 3 bases from V and 13 bases from J, with 12 bases in between. The CDR3 is 12 amino acids. CDR3 nucleotides: TGTGCCAGCAGTTTGGAGGCCCGAACACTGTTTTTT. Translation gives CASSLEARTLFF.

This clonotype was observed a handful of times. The chain recombines TRBV5-1 with TRBJ2-1, with 9 bases fitting TRBD1. V shed 7 bases, J shed 0 bases, and the junction held 14 bases outside the gene matches. Germline assignment: CDR1 SGHRS and CDR2 YFSETQ. The CDR3 spans 18 residues. CDR3 bases: TGCGCCAGCTGGGAGAGGACAGGGGCCCGGAGCTCCTACAATGAGCAGTTCTTC. It is translated as CASWERTGARSSYNEQFF.

This clonotype was counted at least ten times. The rearrangement uses TRBV7-2 and TRBJ1-3, with 8 bases matching TRBD1. This CDR3 has 15 residues. Trimming removed 2 bases from V and 4 bases from J; junction bases left unmatched: 4. CDR1 and CDR2 from the germline V gene are SGHTA and FQGNSA. The DNA for the CDR3 is TGTGCCAGCAGCTTACAGGGGGCGGTGGGAAACACCATATATTTT. Its protein is CASSLQGAVGNTIYF.

This clonotype was recorded at least ten times. The CDR3 nucleotides read TGTGCCATCTCCCGATCCGGAGCGGGAGGACAAGAGACCCAGTACTTC. Translated: CAISRSGAGGQETQYF. The chain carries TRBV28 and TRBJ2-5; TRBD2 matches at 9 bases. Germline values: CDR1 MDHEN, CDR2 SYDVKM. With V trimmed by 10 bases and J by 2 bases, 14 bases remained unmatched. This CDR3 contains 16 residues.

Turning to this clonotype: No conserved phenylalanine or tryptophan ends this CDR3, so it is likely a read error. The rearrangement links TRBV12-3 or TRBV12-4 to TRBJ2-1; 10 bases map to TRBD2. The CDR3 is 15 amino acids. The J segment lost 9 bases and the V segment lost 3 bases, leaving 8 bases of the junction unmatched. The CDR3 DNA is TGTGCCAGCAGTTTCGAGCGGGGGGGCCTCGGTGAGCAGTTCTCC. This gives the protein CASSFERGGLGEQFS.

This clonotype was found many times. The chain has TRBV9 and TRBJ1-4; no clear D. The V gene's germline CDR1 is SGDLS and CDR2 YYNGEE. V was shortened by 4 bases and J by 5 bases, with 12 bases between the two germline ends. The CDR3 is made up of 14 amino acids. CDR3 in amino acids: CASSSSGRNEKLFF. The CDR3 nucleotides read TGTGCCAGCAGCTCCTCGGGCAGAAATGAAAAACTGTTTTTT.

This clonotype was seen repeatedly, ten times or more. V is TRBV4-3 and J is TRBJ2-7; TRBD2 aligns across 7 bases. CDR1 is LGHNA, CDR2 YSLEER, per germline. V was clipped by 2 bases and J by 2 bases; unmatched bases: 6. CDR3 length equals 15 residues. The CDR3 DNA sequence: TGCGCCAGCAGCCAAAACCGACTAGCTCCCTACGAGCAGTACTTC. It specifies CASSQNRLAPYEQYF.

This clonotype was detected only a few times. This chain joins TRBV28 and TRBJ2-1, with 9 bases fitting TRBD2. V was clipped by 6 bases and J by 1 base; unmatched bases: 4. Germline CDR1 and CDR2: MDHEN and SYDVKM. The CDR3 has 15 residues. CDR3 region: CASRIAGVSYNEQFF. In nucleotides, the CDR3 is TGTGCCAGCAGGATAGCGGGAGTGTCCTACAATGAGCAGTTCTTC. The full variable domain, with the rest looked up from reference TRBV28 and TRBJ2-1, is DVKVTQSSRYLVKRTGEKVFLECVQDMDHENMFWYRQDPGLGLRLIYFSYDVKMKEKGDIPEGYSVSREKKERFSLILESASTNQTSMYLCASRIAGVSYNEQFFGPGTRLTVL.

This clonotype appeared many times. The chain combines TRBV6-5 with TRBJ2-5, with unresolved D. Germline V lookup: CDR1 MNHEY, CDR2 SVGAGI. The V end was cut by 2 bases, the J end by 4 bases, with 8 bases between. This CDR3 is built from 13 residues. The CDR3 DNA sequence: TGTGCCAGCAGTTACGGAGAGAGAGAGACCCAGTACTTC. Amino acid sequence: CASSYGERETQYF.

The CDR3 DNA reads as TGTGCCAGCAGCTTAGCTAACAGGTTGTTGGAGACCCAGTACTTC. It specifies CASSLANRLLETQYF. The chain combines TRBV7-9 with TRBJ2-5; tentative D call: TRBD1 (5 bases). This CDR3 is built from 15 residues. The V end was cut by 0 bases, the J end by 5 bases, with 13 bases between. Germline CDR1 reads SEHNR; CDR2 reads FQNEAQ (reference sequence). Full variable domain (rest looked up from reference TRBV7-9 and TRBJ2-5): DTGVSQNPRHKITKRGQNVTFRCDPISEHNRLYWYRQTLGQGPEFLTYFQNEAQLEKSRLLSDRFSAERPKGSFSTLEIQRTEQGDSAMYLCASSLANRLLETQYFGPGTRLLVL.

This rearrangement joins TRBV7-3 to TRBJ2-7; a possible D gene is TRBD2 (6 bases). This CDR3 comprises 14 residues. Trimming pared 6 bases from V and 7 bases from J, leaving 19 bases between. Per germline, CDR1 SGHTA and CDR2 FQGTGA. CDR3 sequence reads: CASRSRAGVGEQYF. The CDR3 nucleotides read TGTGCCAGCAGATCTCGAGCGGGCGTGGGGGAGCAGTACTTC.

This clonotype came up many times. The chain employs TRBV12-3 or TRBV12-4 and TRBJ2-1, with TRBD2 matching 8 bases. J was trimmed by 0 bases and V by 5 bases; bases with no gene match: 12. This CDR3 contains 18 residues. The CDR3 spells CASSGVKTGTSSYNEQFF. CDR3 nucleotide sequence: TGTGCCAGCAGTGGAGTTAAAACCGGGACTAGCTCCTACAATGAGCAGTTCTTC.

This clonotype was seen at least ten times. The J gene is TRBJ2-1, the V gene TRBV5-1; 7 bases match TRBD2. Germline CDR1 SGHRS, CDR2 YFSETQ. This CDR3 has 14 residues. V lost 0 bases, J lost 5 bases, and 2 bases stayed unmatched. The CDR3 reads CASSLEAGNNEQFF. CDR3 in DNA: TGCGCCAGCAGCTTGGAAGCGGGAAACAATGAGCAGTTCTTC.

This clonotype occurred many times. The chain recombines TRBV28 with TRBJ2-2, with D possibly matching TRBD2 (6 bases). There are 14 residues in the CDR3. Trimming took 6 bases from V and 5 from J, leaving 13 bases between them. CDR1 and CDR2 (germline): MDHEN, SYDVKM. The CDR3, as DNA: TGTGCCAGCAGGCCTGCACTAGCAACCGGGGAGCTGTTTTTT. Translated: CASRPALATGELFF.

The chain couples TRBV27 to TRBJ2-5; 7 bases agree with TRBD2. The J segment lost 4 bases and the V segment lost 5 bases, leaving 10 bases of the junction unmatched. This CDR3 comprises 15 residues. Looked up from germline, CDR1 is MNHEY and CDR2 is SMNVEV (reference sequence). The CDR3 region is CASSLLGLVGETQYF. CDR3 bases: TGTGCCAGCAGTCTCCTCGGACTAGTGGGAGAGACCCAGTACTTC.